The next 11 T cell receptor beta chains were all read from a single sample in a study of Ad26.COV2.S vaccination and SARS-CoV-2 variants. The table came from immunoSEQ multiplex PCR; TCRdb's copy has only in-frame clones and leaves some out. Among roughly 410,000 clones listed, 80% to 90% were seen once. Treatment denoted: around 19 received Ad26.COV2.S at low or high dose, single or two shots; roughly five received placebo; per-sample allocation not given. After the first vaccine or placebo injection, samples were drawn on day 63. The source material was peripheral blood, sampled in a trial of Ad26.COV2.S vaccine versus placebo. The receptors shown here come from a person aged 18 to 65 who received the Ad26.COV2.S COVID-19 vaccine or a placebo.

This rearrangement joins TRBV5-1 to TRBJ1-5, with 7 bases fitting TRBD1. CDR1 is SGHRS and CDR2 is YFSETQ in the germline V gene. V shed 4 bases and J 10 bases; nucleotides not matched to a gene: 8. The CDR3 extends over 13 amino acids. The CDR3 loop reads CASSPTGRGPQHF. The CDR3, as DNA: TGCGCCAGCAGCCCGACAGGGAGGGGACCCCAGCATTTT. Full variable domain (missing parts from reference TRBV5-1 and TRBJ1-5): KAGVTQTPRYLIKTRGQQVTLSCSPISGHRSVSWYQQTPGQGLQFLFEYFSETQRNKGNFPGRFSGRQFSNSRSEMNVSTLELGDSALYLCASSPTGRGPQHFGDGTRLSIL.

The rearrangement uses TRBV19 and TRBJ2-1, with 9 nucleotides matching TRBD2. CDR1 is LNHDA and CDR2 is SQIVND in the germline V gene (reference sequence). Trimming removed 2 bases from V and 6 bases from J; junction bases left unmatched: 8. This CDR3 spans 16 amino acids. The DNA of the CDR3 is TGTGCCAGTAGTATATATGCGGGAGGGCCCCCCAATGAGCAGTTCTTC. As protein: CASSIYAGGPPNEQFF.

This chain uses TRBV2 with TRBJ2-5, with D unclear. V was trimmed by 7 bases and J by 0 bases, leaving 9 bases between them. Germline-derived CDR1 and CDR2 are SNHLY and FYNNEI. The CDR3 sequence is 13 residues long. The CDR3 loop is CASTSGDQETQYF. The CDR3 DNA is TGTGCCAGCACTTCTGGGGACCAAGAGACCCAGTACTTC.

On this clone: Other nucleotide sequences in the sample specify the same CDR3. J is TRBJ1-5 and V is TRBV6-2 or TRBV6-3; 9 bases are a match to TRBD1. This CDR3 spans 15 amino acids. V lost 1 base and J lost 4; bases outside the gene matches: 2. Germline V gives CDR1 MNHEY, CDR2 SVGEGT. This chain's CDR3 is CASSYLGQGNQPQHF. The DNA of the CDR3 is TGTGCCAGCAGTTACTTGGGACAGGGTAATCAGCCCCAGCATTTT.

V and J are TRBV27 and TRBJ1-2; TRBD1 might be the D (5 bases). The CDR3 sequence is 15 residues long. Germline lookup yields CDR1 MNHEY and CDR2 SMNVEV (reference sequence). V lost 0 bases and J 6 bases, leaving 14 bases between the germline ends. CDR3 bases: TGTGCCAGCAGTTTATCGATTGGGGCAGCAAATGGCTACACCTTC. Protein sequence: CASSLSIGAANGYTF.

V is TRBV19 and J is TRBJ1-2, with D unresolved. Germline-derived CDR1 and CDR2 are LNHDA and SQIVND (reference sequence). Trimming took off 2 bases at V and 4 bases at J, with 14 bases between the two ends. This CDR3 comprises 15 residues. The CDR3 sequence: CASSILGVQAYGYTF. CDR3 DNA sequence: TGTGCCAGTAGTATATTGGGAGTGCAAGCCTATGGCTACACCTTC. Together with reference TRBV19 and TRBJ1-2, the CDR3 gives the full variable domain: DGGITQSPKYLFRKEGQNVTLSCEQNLNHDAMYWYRQDPGQGLRLIYYSQIVNDFQKGDIAEGYSVSREKKESFPLTVTSAQKNPTAFYLCASSILGVQAYGYTFGSGTRLTVV.

V gene TRBV7-8 combines with J gene TRBJ2-5, with a weak D call TRBD1 (6 bases). V lost 5 bases and J lost 4, with 17 bases in between. Germline-derived CDR1 and CDR2 are SGHVS and FQNEAQ. The CDR3 sequence is 15 residues long. This chain's CDR3 is CASSRGRGRRETQYF. Written as DNA, the CDR3 is TGTGCCAGCAGCCGAGGCAGGGGTAGGCGAGAGACCCAGTACTTC.

The gene calls are TRBV27 and TRBJ1-4; 7 positions agree with TRBD1. This CDR3 contains 15 residues. From germline, CDR1 is MNHEY and CDR2 SMNVEV (reference sequence). With V trimmed by 2 bases and J by 1 base, 1 base remained unmatched. The chain's CDR3 is CASSLRQGTNEKLFF. The CDR3 DNA follows: TGTGCCAGCAGTTTACGACAGGGAACTAATGAAAAACTGTTTTTT.

This chain uses TRBV5-1 with TRBJ2-1; TRBD2 might be the D (5 bases). The germline V and J ends were trimmed by 7 bases and 4 bases, with 6 bases remaining between them. The CDR3 is made up of 11 amino acids. Germline V gene sequence: CDR1 SGHRS, CDR2 YFSETQ. CDR3 residues: CASGSYNEQFF. The CDR3 nucleotides are TGCGCCAGCGGGAGTTACAATGAGCAGTTCTTC.

This chain links TRBV5-1 with TRBJ2-5; D ambiguous. The germline V gene encodes CDR1 SGHRS and CDR2 YFSETQ. The CDR3 sequence is 14 residues long. Trimming took off 2 bases at V and 4 bases at J, with 12 bases between the two ends. CDR3 DNA sequence: TGCGCCAGCAGCTTTAACCACCCGGGAGAGACCCAGTACTTC. Translation: CASSFNHPGETQYF.

V gene TRBV30 combines with J gene TRBJ2-7; 11 nucleotides agree with TRBD2. The V gene's germline CDR1 is GTSNPN and CDR2 SVGIG (reference sequence). The V gene end was trimmed by 0 bases and the J gene end by 9 bases; junction bases not matched to a gene: 4. This CDR3 region has 13 residues. DNA of the CDR3: TGTGCCTGGAGTGTACTAGCGGGGGAGGGGCAGTACTTC. Amino acids: CAWSVLAGEGQYF.